The following is a TCR beta chain sequence with its context. This entry is derived from a study of blood T cell repertoires in COVID-19. About the research overall: The cDNA or gDNA used as material had been derived from T cells, B-cell-depleted T cells, or PBMCs.

In the source study's methods: For nucleated cells, counts were estimated from reference gene primer amplification. This table comes from immunoSEQ multiplex PCR, and its TCRdb copy is limited to in-frame clones, with some not included. The V and J calls and clone size are taken from that table; D and trimming were inferred from the DNA. The sample holds 130,000 to 150,000 clones; around 78% are singletons and the top ten take less than 2%. Trimming stripped 5 bases from V and 1 base from J, with 11 bases between. The CDR3 runs to 15 residues. Germline values: CDR1 SGHAT, CDR2 FQNNGV. Material for sequencing was peripheral blood. This rearrangement joins TRBV11-2 to TRBJ2-2, with D perhaps matching TRBD2 (6 bases). The TCR sequence derives from a woman in her sixties or seventies with acute or convalescent COVID-19. CDR3 nucleotide sequence: TGTGCCAGCAGCCGGGGACTCCTGAACACCGGGGAGCTGTTTTTT. It codes for CASSRGLLNTGELFF.